This TCR beta chain was documented in a study of cytomegalovirus exposure and HLA in healthy donors. The PCR ran on 60 Vbeta and 13 Jbeta primers. Sequenced by immunoSEQ multiplex PCR; TCRdb stores in-frame clones only, minus some. Among about 150,000 clones listed, roughly 78% were seen once. Deletions cut 6 bases from V and 7 bases from J, with 13 bases between. Germline CDR1 WSHSY, CDR2 SAAADI. The CDR3 sequence is 13 residues long. This TCR came from a man aged 50-59 years in good health and CMV-seropositive. Material: PBMCs. This chain joins TRBV10-2 and TRBJ2-1; TRBD1 is a possible D gene (6 bases). DNA of the CDR3: TGCGCCAGCAGGAGAACAGGGTTGAATGAGCAGTTCTTC. Translating gives CASRRTGLNEQFF.